Following are 3 T cell receptor beta chains from one sample sequenced in a study of cytomegalovirus exposure and HLA in healthy donors. Data came from immunoSEQ multiplex PCR; TCRdb stores just in-frame clones and leaves some out. Of about 160,000 clones in the sample, approximately 88% were seen once. The specimen sequenced was PBMCs. The receptors derive from a man aged 25-45 years in good health and CMV-seropositive.

This clone has a handful of counts. The chain is built from TRBV18 and TRBJ2-7; 7 nucleotides line up with TRBD1. CDR1 is KGHSH, CDR2 LQKENI, per germline. There are 15 residues in the CDR3. V trimming: 4 bases; J trimming: 2 bases; junction bases outside the gene matches: 8. CDR3 protein: CASSLTTGPTYEQYF. The CDR3 DNA follows: TGTGCCAGCTCACTTACGACAGGGCCAACCTACGAGCAGTACTTC.

This clone has only one observation. This sequence joins TRBV15 and TRBJ1-4; D gene unclear. Germline loops: CDR1 LNHNV, CDR2 YYDKDF (reference sequence). The CDR3 length is 15 residues. The ends were cut back, 3 bases at V and 0 bases at J, with 8 bases in the middle. The CDR3 DNA sequence: TGTGCCACCAGCAGGAGTGCGACAACTAATGAAAAACTGTTTTTT. Translating gives CATSRSATTNEKLFF.

This chain uses TRBV27 with TRBJ2-1; 13 bases map to TRBD2. The CDR3 spans 16 residues. V shed 2 bases, J shed 8 bases, and the junction held 6 bases outside the gene matches. Per germline, CDR1 MNHEY and CDR2 SMNVEV (reference sequence). The CDR3 DNA reads TGTGCCAGCAGTTTAAATACTAGCGGGAGGGCGCATGAGCAGTTCTTC. It yields the protein CASSLNTSGRAHEQFF.